These T cell receptor beta chains were read from a single sample in a study of patients and donors after allogeneic stem cell transplantation. TCRdb independently ran MiXCR on the RT-PCR reads; one entry per CDR3 protein. The data show 150,000 to 200,000 distinct CDR3 sequences, 24% seen once. Sequencing was done on a sample of blood, either unsorted or a sorted T cell fraction (not recorded which). The receptors originated from a human donor who was either an allogeneic HSCT recipient or a stem cell or donor lymphocyte infusion donor (not recorded which). It is not recorded whose cells these are; they may come from a transplant donor. The CDR3 runs from the conserved cysteine through the conserved F or W. The D gene is left open where the match is weak. Only part of the rows carry a size: once, few, many, or a class if the clone is expanded.

v_call	d_call	clone_size	j_call	cdr3_aa	cdr3_nt
TRBV20-1	TRBD1	many	TRBJ1-2	CSASAGTGDGYTF	TGCAGTGCTAGTGCCGGGACAGGGGATGGCTACACCTTC
TRBV6-1	TRBD1	many	TRBJ1-1	CASSFRTGKGGTEAFF	TGTGCCAGCAGTTTCCGGACAGGGAAGGGTGGCACTGAAGCTTTCTTT
TRBV28	TRBD1	few	TRBJ2-3	CASTLQTGGQYF	TGTGCCAGCACACTGCAGACAGGGGGGCAGTATTTT
TRBV11-2	TRBD1	NA	TRBJ1-6	CASSLGPGTAAYNSPLHF	TGTGCCAGCAGCTTAGGTCCCGGGACAGCCGCGTATAATTCACCCCTCCACTTT
TRBV6-5	NA	NA	TRBJ1-1	CASCQGIGRTEAFF	TGTGCCAGCTGCCAGGGAATCGGTAGGACTGAAGCTTTCTTT
TRBV12-3/TRBV12-4	TRBD1	NA	TRBJ1-2	CASSPGDRGYGYTF	TGTGCCAGCAGTCCAGGGGACAGGGGCTATGGCTACACCTTC
TRBV5-1	NA	few	TRBJ1-2	CASSNGAGVGYTF	TGCGCCAGCAGCAACGGCGCAGGGGTTGGCTACACCTTC
TRBV6-5	NA	many	TRBJ1-6	CASSYAYNSPLHF	TGTGCCAGCAGTTACGCCTATAATTCACCCCTCCACTTT
TRBV7-9	TRBD2	few	TRBJ2-1	CASSHTSGNNEQFF	TGTGCCAGCAGTCATACTAGCGGCAACAATGAGCAGTTCTTC
TRBV7-2	TRBD1	once	TRBJ1-1	CASRYSGTGYEAFF	TGTGCCAGCAGGTATTCCGGGACAGGGTATGAAGCTTTCTTT
TRBV3-1	NA	NA	TRBJ1-1	CASSQNEGPEAFF	TGTGCCAGCAGCCAAAATGAGGGACCTGAAGCTTTCTTT
TRBV5-1	TRBD1	NA	TRBJ1-1	CASSLVEGAYTEAFF	TGCGCCAGCAGCTTGGTGGAGGGGGCGTACACTGAAGCTTTCTTT
TRBV4-1	NA	few	TRBJ2-5	CASSHPPQQRLETQYF	TGCGCCAGCAGCCACCCCCCCCAACAGAGGTTGGAGACCCAGTACTTC
TRBV19	TRBD1	NA	TRBJ2-1	CASSARTGDEQFF	TGTGCCAGTAGTGCGCGGACAGGGGATGAGCAGTTCTTC
TRBV4-3	NA	NA	TRBJ1-5	CASSQDYRDVYSNQPQHF	TGCGCCAGCAGCCAAGACTACAGGGACGTCTATAGCAATCAGCCCCAGCATTTT
TRBV30	TRBD1	NA	TRBJ2-2	CAWVGQGAGELFF	TGTGCCTGGGTGGGACAGGGCGCCGGGGAGCTGTTTTTT
TRBV6-5	TRBD1	NA	TRBJ1-2	CASSYGTAHYGYTF	TGTGCCAGCAGTTACGGGACAGCCCACTATGGCTACACCTTC
TRBV5-6	TRBD1	NA	TRBJ2-7	CASSPFWDRGGTYEQYF	TGTGCCAGCAGTCCCTTTTGGGACAGGGGGGGAACCTACGAGCAGTACTTC
TRBV9	NA	NA	TRBJ2-5	CASRGAGETQYF	TGTGCCAGCAGGGGGGCCGGAGAGACCCAGTACTTC
TRBV20-1	NA	NA	TRBJ2-6	CSARARISGANVLTF	TGCAGTGCTAGAGCTCGTATATCTGGGGCCAACGTCCTGACTTTC
TRBV20-1	NA	NA	TRBJ2-2	CSARGDTFNTGELFF	TGCAGTGCTAGAGGAGACACCTTCAACACCGGGGAGCTGTTTTTT
TRBV6-5	TRBD1	NA	TRBJ2-5	CASSYSRQGWYQETQYF	TGTGCCAGCAGTTACTCGAGACAGGGATGGTACCAAGAGACCCAGTACTTC
TRBV6-1	TRBD1	few	TRBJ1-4	CASGGQGATNEKLFF	TGTGCCAGCGGGGGACAGGGGGCAACTAATGAAAAACTGTTTTTT
TRBV15	TRBD1	few	TRBJ2-3	CATSRVAGTDTDTQYF	TGTGCCACCAGCAGAGTTGCCGGGACAGACACAGATACGCAGTATTTT
TRBV30	NA	NA	TRBJ2-5	CDWSVPYLLWGQETQYF	TGTGACTGGAGTGTCCCATACCTTCTTTGGGGACAAGAGACCCAGTACTTC
TRBV14	NA	NA	TRBJ2-7	CASSASGFEQYF	TGTGCCAGCAGCGCGTCAGGTTTCGAGCAGTACTTC
TRBV6-5	NA	NA	TRBJ1-2	CASSYSISAGYTF	TGTGCCAGCAGTTACTCGATTTCGGCTGGCTACACCTTC
TRBV12-3/TRBV12-4	NA	few	TRBJ1-5	CASSLESDSNQPQHF	TGTGCCAGCAGTTTAGAATCGGATAGCAATCAGCCCCAGCATTTT
TRBV5-6	TRBD1	few	TRBJ2-1	CASKRPVDRDAYEQFF	TGTGCCAGCAAACGTCCCGTGGACAGGGATGCGTATGAGCAGTTCTTC
TRBV28	NA	NA	TRBJ2-7	CASNRGGKDEQYF	TGTGCCAGCAACCGAGGTGGGAAGGACGAGCAGTACTTC